These 12 T cell receptor beta chains originate from one sample sequenced in a study of control samples from healthy donors and cancer patients. The table came from immunoSEQ multiplex PCR; TCRdb's copy has only in-frame clones and leaves some out. Among 90,000 or so clones listed, 88% were seen once. Sample: blood. These receptors came from a woman in her 70s in good health.

Here the CDR3 reads CASSYSPLGRGTEAFF. The CDR3 nucleotides read TGTGCCAGCAGCTATTCCCCCCTCGGAAGAGGGACTGAAGCTTTCTTT. The V call is TRBV9, the J call TRBJ1-1; D unresolved. Germline-derived CDR1 and CDR2 are SGDLS and YYNGEE. V was cut by 4 bases and J by 5 bases, with 21 bases left in between. CDR3 length: 16 residues. Full variable domain (outside the CDR3, taken from reference TRBV9 and TRBJ1-1): DSGVTQTPKHLITATGQRVTLRCSPRSGDLSVYWYQQSLDQGLQFLIQYYNGEERAKGNILERFSAQQFPDLHSELNLSSLELGDSALYFCASSYSPLGRGTEAFFGQGTRLTVV.

This chain links TRBV30 with TRBJ2-6; D ambiguous. Trimming cost V 6 bases and J 1 base, with 4 bases left between them. In germline, CDR1 is GTSNPN, CDR2 SVGIG (reference sequence). The CDR3 is 12 amino acids. Written as DNA, the CDR3 is TGTGCCTGCAATTCTGGGGCCAACGTCCTGACTTTC. It yields the protein CACNSGANVLTF.

The V gene is TRBV3-1 (or the pseudogene TRBV3-2), the J gene TRBJ2-3, with a weak D call TRBD2 (6 bases). Trimming pared 3 bases from V and 2 bases from J, leaving 12 bases between. CDR3 length: 15 residues. Germline V CDR1 and CDR2: LGHDT, YNNKEL (reference sequence). The DNA of the CDR3 is TGTGCCAGCAGCCATGCGGGGACCTCCACAGATACGCAGTATTTT. Its protein product is CASSHAGTSTDTQYF.

The chain links TRBV19 to TRBJ1-5, with no clear D. Per germline, CDR1 LNHDA and CDR2 SQIVND (reference sequence). V was cut by 3 bases and J by 2 bases, with 8 bases left in between. The CDR3 is made up of 14 amino acids. The CDR3 region has the DNA TGTGCCAGTAGTATGTGGGCGGGCAATCAGCCCCAGCATTTT. Protein product: CASSMWAGNQPQHF.

V gene TRBV3-1 (or the pseudogene TRBV3-2) combines with J gene TRBJ2-6; D might be TRBD2 (5 bases). The CDR3 has 14 residues. The V end lost 7 bases, the J end lost 4 bases, and 11 bases lay between the germline ends. The V gene's germline CDR1 is LGHDT and CDR2 YNNKEL (reference sequence). The CDR3 DNA reads TGTGCCAGCACCCCTTCGGGAGGGGCCAACGTCCTGACTTTC. It codes for CASTPSGGANVLTF.

CDR3 coding DNA: TGTGCCAGCAGCTTGGACAGGGCCGGAAACACCATATATTTT. Translated: CASSLDRAGNTIYF. V gene TRBV7-2 combines with J gene TRBJ1-3; the match to TRBD1 covers 8 bases. CDR1 is SGHTA and CDR2 is FQGNSA in the germline V gene. Trimming at V came to 3 bases and at J to 4 bases, leaving 2 bases not matched to a gene. This CDR3 spans 14 amino acids.

The chain couples TRBV18 to TRBJ2-1; 7 positions agree with TRBD1. The CDR3 is 14 amino acids. V shed 3 bases, J shed 2 bases, and the junction held 1 base outside the gene matches. Germline V gene data show CDR1 as KGHSH and CDR2 as LQKENI. DNA of the CDR3: TGTGCCAGCTCACCCGGGACAGCCTACAATGAGCAGTTCTTC. Translation gives CASSPGTAYNEQFF.

This clone was counted a single time. The chain has TRBV28 and TRBJ1-5; 7 nucleotides align to TRBD1. CDR3 length: 15 residues. V lost 2 bases to trimming and J lost 4 bases; unmatched junction nucleotides: 5. The germline V gene has CDR1 MDHEN and CDR2 SYDVKM. The CDR3 DNA reads as TGTGCCAGCAGTTTAAGGGGCAGGGGGAATCAGCCCCAGCATTTT. It codes for CASSLRGRGNQPQHF.

The rearrangement uses TRBV10-3 and TRBJ1-2; a possible D gene is TRBD1 (5 bases). Trimming cost V 8 bases and J 4 bases, with 14 bases left between them. Germline CDR1 is ENHRY and CDR2 is SYGVKD. This CDR3 has 13 amino acids. This CDR3 reads CAIWSQGAYGYTF. Here the CDR3 DNA reads TGTGCCATCTGGAGCCAGGGAGCCTATGGCTACACCTTC.

The J gene is TRBJ2-7, the V gene TRBV5-1; D may correspond to TRBD1 or TRBD2 (5 bases each). V dropped 0 bases and J dropped 5 bases, with 15 bases sitting between them. Germline-derived CDR1 and CDR2 are SGHRS and YFSETQ. The CDR3 covers 15 residues. The CDR3 is CASSLGDPLRDEQYF. The DNA of the CDR3 is TGCGCCAGCAGCTTGGGGGACCCCCTGCGAGACGAGCAGTACTTC.

This sequence joins TRBV5-4 and TRBJ1-1; unclear D gene. CDR1 and CDR2 from the germline V gene are SGHNT and YYREEE (reference sequence). Trimming pared 5 bases from V and 0 bases from J, leaving 14 bases between. The CDR3 sequence is 15 residues long. The DNA for the CDR3 is TGTGCCAGCAGTTTTTCAACTCGGCTGAACACTGAAGCTTTCTTT. Translated: CASSFSTRLNTEAFF. Supplemented by reference TRBV5-4 and TRBJ1-1, the full variable domain reads ETGVTQSPTHLIKTRGQQVTLRCSSQSGHNTVSWYQQALGQGPQFIFQYYREEENGRGNFPPRFSGLQFPNYSSELNVNALELDDSALYLCASSFSTRLNTEAFFGQGTRLTVV.

The chain joins TRBV6-5 to TRBJ1-3; D is undetermined. The germline V gene encodes CDR1 MNHEY and CDR2 SVGAGI. Trimming removed 4 bases at V and 0 bases at J, with 13 bases between. The CDR3 consists of 16 residues. This chain's CDR3 is CASSSFRQVSGNTIYF. Here the CDR3 DNA reads TGTGCCAGCAGTTCATTCAGGCAGGTCTCTGGAAACACCATATATTTT.